One sample yielded the 27 T cell receptor beta chains listed below, sequenced in a study of early T cells in non-severe SARS-CoV-2 infection. TCRdb re-called the 5' RACE reads with MiXCR, one entry per CDR3 protein. The sample holds about 71,000 distinct CDR3 sequences, 12% to 15% seen once. Sequenced material: whole blood. The origin of the receptors is an adult who was a healthcare worker with PCR-confirmed SARS-CoV-2 infection or an uninfected control (not recorded which).

This clonotype was counted only a few times. This chain joins TRBV4-1 and TRBJ2-2, with 8 positions matching TRBD2. The CDR3 runs to 16 residues. V lost 1 base to trimming and J lost 0 bases; unmatched junction nucleotides: 1. Germline CDR1 and CDR2: MGHRA and YSYEKL. CDR3 bases: TGCGCCAGCAGCCAAGTTAGCGGGACGAACACCGGGGAGCTGTTTTTT. Translating it yields CASSQVSGTNTGELFF.

This clonotype was seen ten or more times. J is TRBJ1-1 and V is TRBV20-1; 7 positions agree with TRBD1. CDR1 is DFQATT, CDR2 SNEGSKA, per germline (reference sequence). The CDR3 is made up of 14 amino acids. Trimming removed 0 bases from V and 6 bases from J; junction bases left unmatched: 7. The CDR3 sequence: CSAREPGGASEAFF. DNA for the CDR3: TGCAGTGCTAGAGAACCAGGGGGGGCCTCTGAAGCTTTCTTT.

This clonotype has only a few counts. The chain carries TRBV6-2 or TRBV6-3 and TRBJ1-2, with a tentative D call TRBD1 (6 bases). V lost 6 bases and J 0 bases, leaving 17 bases between the germline ends. The CDR3 covers 16 residues. Germline V gene lookup returns CDR1 MNHEY and CDR2 SVGEGT. Here the CDR3 reads CASRRTGYESNYGYTF. The CDR3 nucleotides are TGTGCCAGCAGAAGAACAGGGTACGAATCTAACTATGGCTACACCTTC.

The gene calls are TRBV9 and TRBJ1-2; the D is unclear. Per germline, CDR1 SGDLS and CDR2 YYNGEE. Trimming stripped 0 bases from V and 7 bases from J, with 13 bases between. CDR3 length: 14 residues. CDR3 coding DNA: TGTGCCAGCAGCGTAGACTTAGGCGCTCGTGGCTACACCTTC. It translates to CASSVDLGARGYTF.

This clonotype came up many times. The V and J genes are TRBV10-3 and TRBJ2-6; the D gene could be TRBD1 or TRBD2 (6 bases each). Germline V gene data show CDR1 as ENHRY and CDR2 as SYGVKD. CDR3 size: 17 residues. V was clipped by 1 base and J by 0 bases, with 10 bases between them. CDR3 coding DNA: TGTGCCATCAGTGAGTTTAAGGGGGGCTCTGGGGCCAACGTCCTGACTTTC. It yields the protein CAISEFKGGSGANVLTF.

This chain uses TRBV29-1 with TRBJ2-5; 7 bases match TRBD2. The V segment lost 4 bases and the J segment 4 bases; nucleotides outside the gene matches: 6. Germline V gives CDR1 SQVTM, CDR2 ANQGSEA. The CDR3 covers 13 residues. The CDR3 reads CSVGRGFGETQYF. In DNA, the CDR3 is TGCAGCGTTGGGCGGGGGTTCGGAGAGACCCAGTACTTC.

This clonotype occurred a few times. In DNA form, the CDR3 reads TGCACCGGCGGGGAGACGAGAGGTGAGCAGTTCTTC. This sequence encodes CTGGETRGEQFF. The genes are TRBV29-1 and TRBJ2-1, with a weak D call TRBD2 (6 bases). The length of the CDR3 is 12 residues. CDR1 SQVTM and CDR2 ANQGSEA come from the germline V gene.

The chain employs TRBV7-3 and TRBJ2-2; possibly TRBD1 for D (6 bases). Trimming pared 5 bases from V and 7 bases from J, leaving 23 bases between. CDR1 is SGHTA, CDR2 FQGTGA, per germline. The CDR3 is made up of 17 amino acids. This CDR3 is CASSRDSAQGSSGELFF. The DNA for the CDR3 is TGTGCCAGCAGCCGAGATTCAGCTCAGGGGTCGAGCGGGGAGCTGTTTTTT.

The chain couples TRBV7-2 to TRBJ2-3; possible D gene TRBD2, 7 bases. This CDR3 is built from 14 residues. Germline V gene lookup returns CDR1 SGHTA and CDR2 FQGNSA. Trimming removed 2 bases at V and 5 bases at J, with 11 bases between. The CDR3 nucleotides read TGTGCCAGCAGCTTATGGGGGGGCGTAGATACGCAGTATTTT. It is translated as CASSLWGGVDTQYF.

There are a few counts of this clonotype. The V gene is TRBV3-1, the J gene TRBJ1-2; D ambiguous. V lost 0 bases, J lost 8 bases, and 16 bases lay in between. Germline V gene sequence: CDR1 LGHDT, CDR2 YNNKEL (reference sequence). This CDR3 is 15 amino acids long. The CDR3 DNA sequence: TGTGCCAGCAGCCAAGATCGAACAGATCTCTGGGGCTACACCTTC. It yields the protein CASSQDRTDLWGYTF.

The rearrangement links TRBV29-1 to TRBJ2-7; maybe TRBD1 (6 bases). V lost 6 bases, J lost 4 bases, and 19 bases lay in between. Germline V gene data show CDR1 as SQVTM and CDR2 as ANQGSEA. CDR3 length: 14 residues. CDR3 nucleotide sequence: TGCAGCGTCGCCCTAAGACGCACAGGGTACGAGCAGTACTTC. This sequence encodes CSVALRRTGYEQYF.

A remark on this clonotype: At one end, the junction sequence differs from germline, possibly due to a read error. The V and J genes are TRBV7-9 and TRBJ2-7; TRBD2 matches at 7 bases. The V gene's germline CDR1 is SEHNR and CDR2 FQNEAQ (reference sequence). The CDR3 is 13 residues long. The CDR3 protein is CASSLAATYEQYF. The CDR3 DNA reads TGTGCCAGCAGCCTAGCGGCGACCTACGAGCAGTACTTC.

This clonotype was seen at least ten times. V gene TRBV10-3 combines with J gene TRBJ2-7; perhaps TRBD1 as D (5 bases). Trimming took off 5 bases at V and 2 bases at J, with 13 bases between the two ends. The CDR3 consists of 14 residues. Per germline, CDR1 ENHRY and CDR2 SYGVKD. CDR3 in DNA: TGTGCCATCAGTCCCTCGACAGAAGCCTACGAGCAGTACTTC. It translates to CAISPSTEAYEQYF.

In its sample, this clonotype was seen many times. The V and J genes are TRBV29-1 and TRBJ2-3; D remains ambiguous. From germline, CDR1 is SQVTM and CDR2 ANQGSEA. CDR3 size: 10 residues. Trimming left V 1 base short and J 11 bases short, with 7 bases between. CDR3 coding DNA: TGCAGCGTTGAAGGGAGTATGCAGTATTTT. Translating it yields CSVEGSMQYF.

This clonotype was recorded at least ten times. V usage is TRBV5-5 and J usage is TRBJ1-1, with D possibly matching TRBD1 (6 bases). Germline loops: CDR1 SGHKS, CDR2 YYEKEE (reference sequence). Trimming removed 2 bases from V and 4 bases from J, with 15 bases in between. CDR3 size: 15 residues. In DNA form, the CDR3 reads TGTGCCAGCAGCTTAGGGGGACTCACCGGCACTGAAGCTTTCTTT. This encodes CASSLGGLTGTEAFF.

This clonotype was recorded many times. The chain has TRBV7-3 and TRBJ1-1; D remains unclear. The germline V gene has CDR1 SGHTA and CDR2 FQGTGA. Trimming removed 6 bases at V and 2 bases at J, with 13 bases between. This CDR3 comprises 14 residues. The CDR3 loop reads CASSKSGPNTEAFF. Here the CDR3 DNA reads TGTGCCAGCAGTAAAAGTGGCCCCAACACTGAAGCTTTCTTT.

The V gene is TRBV5-1, the J gene TRBJ2-1, with D possibly being TRBD2 (5 bases). CDR1 and CDR2 (germline): SGHRS, YFSETQ. The CDR3 runs to 14 residues. V was clipped by 2 bases and J by 7 bases, with 13 bases between them. The chain's CDR3 is CASSFTRRANEQFF. The DNA of the CDR3 is TGCGCCAGCAGCTTCACTAGAAGGGCGAATGAGCAGTTCTTC.

The chain recombines TRBV6-5 with TRBJ1-5; D perhaps matches TRBD1 (6 bases). The germline V and J ends were trimmed by 5 bases and 3 bases, with 14 bases remaining between them. This CDR3 is 15 amino acids long. Germline CDR1 MNHEY, CDR2 SVGAGI. CDR3: CASSPTGTPNQPQHF. DNA for the CDR3: TGTGCCAGCAGTCCAACCGGGACACCCAATCAGCCCCAGCATTTT.

The genes are TRBV12-3 or TRBV12-4 and TRBJ1-2; D is possibly TRBD1 (5 bases). The CDR3 length is 11 residues. V lost 5 bases, J lost 14 bases, and 15 bases lay in between. CDR3 coding DNA: TGTGCCAGCAGTACCGGGGCCGGTCAAACCTTC. This gives the protein CASSTGAGQTF.

This clonotype turned up a few times. The chain links TRBV29-1 to TRBJ1-1; D call uncertain. The V gene lost 4 bases and the J gene lost 2 bases, with 11 bases spanning the gap. The CDR3 extends over 13 amino acids. In germline, CDR1 is SQVTM, CDR2 ANQGSEA. The CDR3 DNA reads as TGCAGCGTTGGAAAGAAGATTAACACTGAAGCTTTCTTT. This translates into CSVGKKINTEAFF.

Many counts were recorded for this clonotype. The V gene is TRBV12-3 or TRBV12-4, the J gene TRBJ1-3; the D gene is possibly TRBD1 (5 bases). V lost 3 bases to trimming and J lost 0 bases, with 9 bases between them. This CDR3 is 15 amino acids long. CDR3 DNA: TGTGCCAGCAGTTTGTCAGGGACCTCTGGAAACACCATATATTTT. This translates into CASSLSGTSGNTIYF.

This chain uses TRBV19 with TRBJ1-6; D gene uncertain. Germline V CDR1 and CDR2: LNHDA, SQIVND (reference sequence). The CDR3 runs 14 residues. Deletions cut 7 bases from V and 7 bases from J, with 14 bases between. The CDR3 sequence is CASKWQTWNSPLHF. The CDR3 DNA sequence: TGTGCCAGTAAGTGGCAGACATGGAATTCACCCCTCCACTTT.

This clonotype has a handful of counts. The chain has TRBV9 and TRBJ1-2; D gene uncertain. This CDR3 region has 12 residues. Germline lookup yields CDR1 SGDLS and CDR2 YYNGEE. Trimming cost V 4 bases and J 1 base, with 5 bases left between them. The CDR3 sequence: CASSPGNYGYTF. The DNA for the CDR3 is TGTGCCAGCAGCCCCGGTAACTATGGCTACACCTTC.

Only a few counts were recorded for this clonotype. Here the CDR3 reads CASSPGLAADTQYF. In DNA, the CDR3 is TGTGCCAGCAGCCCCGGACTAGCCGCAGATACGCAGTATTTT. The rearrangement uses TRBV7-6 and TRBJ2-3; 8 bases are shared with TRBD2. This CDR3 has 14 residues. Trimming cost V 5 bases and J 4 bases; bases outside gene matches: 5. CDR1 is SGHVS, CDR2 FNYEAQ, per germline. Looking up the rest from reference TRBV7-6 and TRBJ2-3 gives the full variable domain: GAGVSQSPRYKVTKRGQDVALRCDPISGHVSLYWYRQALGQGPEFLTYFNYEAQQDKSGLPNDRFSAERPEGSISTLTIQRTEQRDSAMYRCASSPGLAADTQYFGPGTRLTVL.

The chain has TRBV7-2 and TRBJ1-2; D uncertain. V lost 9 bases to trimming and J lost 7 bases, with 12 bases between them. CDR1 and CDR2 from the germline V gene are SGHTA and FQGNSA. CDR3 size: 11 residues. In DNA form, the CDR3 reads TGTGCCAGTACGGCGGGATTTGGCTACACCTTC. It translates to CASTAGFGYTF.

The chain uses TRBV7-8 and TRBJ1-1, with TRBD1 identical over 7 bases. The CDR3 has 14 residues. Germline V lookup: CDR1 SGHVS, CDR2 FQNEAQ. V lost 4 bases to trimming and J lost 0 bases; unmatched junction nucleotides: 2. The CDR3 DNA sequence: TGTGCCAGCAGCTCGGACAGGATGAACACTGAAGCTTTCTTT. As protein: CASSSDRMNTEAFF. The entire variable domain, with the rest obtained from reference TRBV7-8 and TRBJ1-1, is as follows: GAGVSQSPRYKVAKRGQDVALRCDPISGHVSLFWYQQALGQGPEFLTYFQNEAQLDKSGLPSDRFFAERPEGSVSTLKIQRTQQEDSAVYLCASSSDRMNTEAFFGQGTRLTVV.

This chain connects TRBV18 to TRBJ1-5; possibly TRBD1 for D (6 bases). Germline loops: CDR1 KGHSH, CDR2 LQKENI. CDR3 size: 13 residues. Trimming removed 9 bases at V and 6 bases at J, with 15 bases between. The CDR3 loop reads CASQKEGGQPQHF. The CDR3 DNA reads as TGTGCCAGTCAGAAGGAGGGGGGTCAGCCCCAGCATTTT.